The clone carrying this T cell receptor beta chain has at least ten counts. No antigen is known for it. These data come from a study of T cells in Graves' hyperthyroidism and ophthalmopathy. Notes on the study in general: Researchers found most expanded thyroid clonotypes above 0.001 in blood as well.

Researchers amplified the TCR beta CDR3 regions from RNA transcripts. Researchers ran a first-round RT-PCR on the TCR CDR3 using the HTBI primer set. TCRdb re-called the multiplex PCR reads with MiXCR, one entry per CDR3 protein. The data hold fewer than 300,000 distinct CDR3 sequences, with around 15% observed a single time. Researchers barred patients who had uncontrolled infection, other autoimmune disease, pregnancy or lactation. Based on clinical symptoms, serum thyroxine and TRAb, thyroid ultrasound and orbital computed tomography, diagnoses were reached. The sequencing input was blood. The receptor was derived from a woman between 50 and 59 years old with Graves' hyperthyroidism that later progressed to Graves' ophthalmopathy.

The CDR3 DNA reads as TGTGCCAGCGGGACAGGGGTTGGAGAGACCCAGTACTTC. Its protein product is CASGTGVGETQYF. The chain is built from TRBV2 and TRBJ2-5; 10 bases map to TRBD1. V dropped 8 bases and J dropped 4; count of bases not matched to a gene: 4. This CDR3 has 13 residues. Germline assignment: CDR1 SNHLY and CDR2 FYNNEI.